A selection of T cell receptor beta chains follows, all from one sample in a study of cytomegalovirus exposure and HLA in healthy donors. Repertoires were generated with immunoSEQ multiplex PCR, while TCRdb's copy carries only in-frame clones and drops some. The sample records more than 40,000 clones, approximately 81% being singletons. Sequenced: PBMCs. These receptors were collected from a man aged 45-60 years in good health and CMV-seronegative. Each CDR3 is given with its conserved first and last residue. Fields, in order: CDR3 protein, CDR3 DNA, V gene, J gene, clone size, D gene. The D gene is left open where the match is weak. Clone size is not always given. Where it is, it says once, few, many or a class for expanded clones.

CDR3aa: CASSPAGGGTDTQYF
CDR3nt: TGTGCCAGCAGCCCAGCGGGAGGAGGAACAGATACGCAGTATTTT
v_gene: TRBV7-9
j_gene: TRBJ2-3
abundance: few
d_gene: TRBD2

CDR3aa: CASRKREGTGELFF
CDR3nt: TGTGCCAGCAGAAAGCGGGAGGGGACCGGGGAGCTGTTTTTT
v_gene: TRBV6-5
j_gene: TRBJ2-2
abundance: few
d_gene: TRBD2

CDR3aa: CASSLSGQPAVNEKLFF
CDR3nt: TGCGCCAGCAGCTTGAGTGGACAGCCGGCAGTTAATGAAAAACTGTTTTTT
v_gene: TRBV5-1
j_gene: TRBJ1-4
abundance: -
d_gene: -

CDR3aa: CSSSGQSPGDNEQFF
CDR3nt: TGTTCCAGCAGCGGTCAGTCTCCAGGGGACAATGAGCAGTTCTTC
v_gene: TRBV7-9
j_gene: TRBJ2-1
abundance: few
d_gene: -

CDR3aa: CASTRGTSGNNEQFF
CDR3nt: TGTGCCAGTACCCGCGGGACTAGCGGAAACAATGAGCAGTTCTTC
v_gene: TRBV19
j_gene: TRBJ2-1
abundance: once
d_gene: TRBD2

CDR3aa: CASSWGQTYEQYF
CDR3nt: TGTGCCAGCAGTTGGGGACAGACCTACGAGCAGTACTTC
v_gene: TRBV27
j_gene: TRBJ2-7
abundance: -
d_gene: TRBD1

CDR3aa: CASSQDSPSGTGELFF
CDR3nt: TGCGCCAGCAGCCAGGACAGTCCCTCAGGCACCGGGGAGCTGTTTTTT
v_gene: TRBV5-1
j_gene: TRBJ2-2
abundance: -
d_gene: -

CDR3aa: CASSLGTGGSYNEQFF
CDR3nt: TGTGCCAGCAGCTTAGGGACGGGGGGTTCCTACAATGAGCAGTTCTTC
v_gene: TRBV7-2
j_gene: TRBJ2-1
abundance: once
d_gene: TRBD2

CDR3aa: CASSLGGRGRSKKLFF
CDR3nt: TGTGCCAGCAGCTTAGGGGGGCGTGGACGTAGTAAAAAACTGTTTTTT
v_gene: TRBV7-2
j_gene: TRBJ1-4
abundance: -
d_gene: -

CDR3aa: CASMQEVSGNTIYF
CDR3nt: TGTGCCAGTATGCAGGAGGTCTCTGGAAACACCATATATTTT
v_gene: TRBV19
j_gene: TRBJ1-3
abundance: -
d_gene: -

CDR3aa: CASSYSISGGRNEQFF
CDR3nt: TGTGCCAGCAGTTACTCGATTAGCGGGGGGAGGAATGAGCAGTTCTTC
v_gene: TRBV6-5
j_gene: TRBJ2-1
abundance: -
d_gene: TRBD2

CDR3aa: CASSPAGGQAPYGYTF
CDR3nt: TGTGCCAGCAGCCCCGCGGGAGGACAAGCGCCCTATGGCTACACCTTC
v_gene: TRBV28
j_gene: TRBJ1-2
abundance: once
d_gene: -

CDR3aa: CASSIYPSPLHF
CDR3nt: TGTGCCAGCAGCATCTATCCATCACCCCTCCACTTT
v_gene: TRBV6-6
j_gene: TRBJ1-6
abundance: -
d_gene: -

CDR3aa: CASGDTSVPHEQYF
CDR3nt: TGTGCCAGCGGAGATACTAGCGTGCCCCACGAGCAGTACTTC
v_gene: TRBV27
j_gene: TRBJ2-7
abundance: -
d_gene: TRBD2

CDR3aa: CASSPGTAVEAFF
CDR3nt: TGTGCCAGCAGCCCCGGGACAGCCGTCGAAGCTTTCTTT
v_gene: TRBV6-5
j_gene: TRBJ1-1
abundance: -
d_gene: TRBD1

CDR3aa: CASREWTSGTDTQYF
CDR3nt: TGTGCCAGCAGGGAGTGGACTAGCGGGACAGATACGCAGTATTTT
v_gene: TRBV28
j_gene: TRBJ2-3
abundance: -
d_gene: TRBD2

CDR3aa: CASSQDTWERGGLVEQFF
CDR3nt: TGCGCCAGCAGCCAAGACACTTGGGAGCGGGGGGGCCTTGTTGAGCAGTTCTTC
v_gene: TRBV4-3
j_gene: TRBJ2-1
abundance: once
d_gene: TRBD2

CDR3aa: CASSMTSGYEQYF
CDR3nt: TGTGCCAGTAGTATGACTAGCGGGTACGAGCAGTACTTC
v_gene: TRBV19
j_gene: TRBJ2-7
abundance: -
d_gene: TRBD2

CDR3aa: CASSLGTGEGYEQYF
CDR3nt: TGTGCCAGCAGCTTAGGGACAGGGGAAGGGTACGAGCAGTACTTC
v_gene: TRBV7-3
j_gene: TRBJ2-7
abundance: -
d_gene: TRBD1

CDR3aa: CASSYGVGLYEQYF
CDR3nt: TGTGCCAGCAGTTACGGGGTGGGACTCTACGAGCAGTACTTC
v_gene: TRBV6-5
j_gene: TRBJ2-7
abundance: -
d_gene: -

CDR3aa: CSSSEGTGAAFF
CDR3nt: TGTTCCAGCAGCGAAGGGACAGGCGCGGCTTTCTTT
v_gene: TRBV7-9
j_gene: TRBJ1-1
abundance: -
d_gene: TRBD1

CDR3aa: CATSRDHPGRSGQKLFF
CDR3nt: TGTGCCACCAGCAGAGATCACCCCGGCAGGTCAGGACAGAAACTGTTTTTT
v_gene: TRBV15
j_gene: TRBJ1-4
abundance: few
d_gene: -

CDR3aa: CASSWGTGSYYGYTF
CDR3nt: TGTGCCAGCAGCTGGGGGACAGGGAGTTACTATGGCTACACCTTC
v_gene: TRBV5-6
j_gene: TRBJ1-2
abundance: few
d_gene: TRBD1

CDR3aa: CASSADRLAEAFF
CDR3nt: TGTGCCAGCAGCGCGGACAGGTTAGCTGAAGCTTTCTTT
v_gene: TRBV27
j_gene: TRBJ1-1
abundance: -
d_gene: TRBD1

CDR3aa: CASSQEVFRGGHYNEQFF
CDR3nt: TGTGCCAGCAGCCAAGAGGTATTCAGGGGCGGGCATTACAATGAGCAGTTCTTC
v_gene: TRBV14
j_gene: TRBJ2-1
abundance: -
d_gene: -

CDR3aa: CASSQTGGYTEAFF
CDR3nt: TGTGCCAGCAGTCAAACAGGTGGTTACACTGAAGCTTTCTTT
v_gene: TRBV7-3
j_gene: TRBJ1-1
abundance: -
d_gene: -

CDR3aa: CASSQDLKRETQYF
CDR3nt: TGCGCCAGCAGCCAAGATCTGAAGCGAGAGACCCAGTACTTC
v_gene: TRBV4-3
j_gene: TRBJ2-5
abundance: -
d_gene: -

CDR3aa: CASRPQANTEAFF
CDR3nt: TGTGCCAGCCGCCCACAGGCTAACACTGAAGCTTTCTTT
v_gene: TRBV6-6
j_gene: TRBJ1-1
abundance: -
d_gene: -

CDR3aa: CASRQGPGKLFF
CDR3nt: TGTGCCAGCAGACAGGGTCCGGGGAAACTGTTTTTT
v_gene: TRBV6-5
j_gene: TRBJ1-4
abundance: -
d_gene: -

CDR3aa: CASSPLSSGRSYEQYF
CDR3nt: TGTGCCAGCAGTCCCCTGAGTAGCGGGAGGAGCTACGAGCAGTACTTC
v_gene: TRBV28
j_gene: TRBJ2-7
abundance: few
d_gene: TRBD2

CDR3aa: CASSTPPGSATGELFF
CDR3nt: TGTGCCAGCAGCACACCCCCAGGTTCCGCCACCGGGGAGCTGTTTTTT
v_gene: TRBV7-2
j_gene: TRBJ2-2
abundance: -
d_gene: -

CDR3aa: CASSLGGFDGSPLHF
CDR3nt: TGTGCCAGCAGCTTAGGGGGCTTCGACGGTTCACCCCTCCACTTT
v_gene: TRBV7-3
j_gene: TRBJ1-6
abundance: -
d_gene: -

CDR3aa: CASSHLGGRVQPQHF
CDR3nt: TGTGCCAGCAGTCACCTAGGGGGCCGGGTGCAGCCCCAGCATTTT
v_gene: TRBV27
j_gene: TRBJ1-5
abundance: -
d_gene: TRBD1

CDR3aa: CASQVNSGLRNAQHF
CDR3nt: TGTGCCAGCCAAGTAAACAGTGGTCTTAGAAATGCCCAGCATTTT
v_gene: TRBV6-5
j_gene: TRBJ1-5
abundance: few
d_gene: -

CDR3aa: CASRPRTGGRQPQHF
CDR3nt: TGTGCCAGCAGACCACGGACAGGGGGAAGGCAGCCCCAGCATTTT
v_gene: TRBV28
j_gene: TRBJ1-5
abundance: -
d_gene: TRBD1

CDR3aa: CAISEVTSGDTDTQYF
CDR3nt: TGTGCCATCAGTGAGGTCACTAGCGGGGACACAGATACGCAGTATTTT
v_gene: TRBV10-3
j_gene: TRBJ2-3
abundance: -
d_gene: TRBD2

CDR3aa: CASSLWGAEKLFF
CDR3nt: TGTGCCAGCAGCTTATGGGGCGCTGAAAAACTGTTTTTT
v_gene: TRBV7-2
j_gene: TRBJ1-4
abundance: few
d_gene: -

CDR3aa: CASSQLGGGNEQFF
CDR3nt: TGTGCCAGCAGCCAACTAGGGGGCGGCAATGAGCAGTTCTTC
v_gene: TRBV7-2
j_gene: TRBJ2-1
abundance: -
d_gene: TRBD1

CDR3aa: CASSLQPGLPLNEQFF
CDR3nt: TGTGCCAGCAGCCTCCAGCCGGGACTACCTCTGAATGAGCAGTTCTTC
v_gene: TRBV9
j_gene: TRBJ2-1
abundance: -
d_gene: TRBD2

CDR3aa: CASSRVGAGETQYF
CDR3nt: TGTGCCAGCAGCCGTGTGGGGGCCGGGGAGACCCAGTACTTC
v_gene: TRBV14
j_gene: TRBJ2-5
abundance: -
d_gene: -

CDR3aa: CASKYTRIYNSPLHF
CDR3nt: TGTGCCAGCAAATACACCAGGATCTATAATTCACCCCTCCACTTT
v_gene: TRBV28
j_gene: TRBJ1-6
abundance: -
d_gene: -